The present T cell receptor beta chain was sequenced within a study of response to subunit inactivated influenza vaccine. Findings and caveats of the study: Authors suggested that a seasonal influenza vaccination recruits few new T cells each time.

This CDR3 is 11 amino acids long. The germline CDR1 and CDR2 sequences are MNHEY and SVGEGT. Trimming took 2 bases from V and 5 from J, leaving 3 bases between them. As regards this clonotype: What it binds is unknown.

TCRdb re-derived calls from the RT-PCR reads in MiXCR, one entry per CDR3 protein. There are hundreds of thousands of distinct CDR3 sequences in the sample; less than 20% occur only once, and around 10% lies in the top ten. The chain is built from TRBV6-2 or TRBV6-3 and TRBJ1-1, with D uncertain. Sequenced material: PBMCs from blood, taken 12 days after vaccination. This sequence was found in a man aged 50 to 60 who received an inactivated influenza vaccine. CDR3 nucleotide sequence: TGTGCCAGCAGTTACAAGACTGAAGCTTTCTTT. Its protein product is CASSYKTEAFF.